The clone carrying this TCR beta chain was counted a single time. These data are taken from a study of blood T cell repertoires in COVID-19. Clones were read by immunoSEQ multiplex PCR, and TCRdb kept only the in-frame ones, dropping some. The table shows some 120,000 clones, with approximately 82% occurring only once. Material: peripheral blood. The source of this sequence is a man aged 70 or older with active or convalescent COVID-19.

The CDR3 coding sequence is TGTGCCAGCAGCGTCGCGGGGGCTGGGACCCAGTACTTC. Translation: CASSVAGAGTQYF. The gene calls are TRBV9 and TRBJ2-5, with D possibly matching TRBD2 (7 bases). This CDR3 contains 13 residues. V shed 2 bases and J shed 7 bases, with 12 bases lying between them. CDR1 is SGDLS and CDR2 is YYNGEE in the germline V gene.